A single count supports the clone carrying this T cell receptor (beta chain). The antigen is not known. The data belong to a study of neoadjuvant anti-PD-1 for oral cavity cancer. Stage II-IVA oral cavity squamous cell carcinoma was new and untreated by systemic or radiation therapy. PBMCs were not maintained or expanded in culture before analysis. Sequencing was performed with immunoSEQ multiplex PCR; in TCRdb, only in-frame clones are kept and a portion is missing. This repertoire shows around 60,000 clones, 65% to 80% found once; its top ten account for 2.5% to 3%. General study points: With three patients per group, TCR findings need larger cohorts.

The sample was PBMCs, taken before nivolumab (anti-PD-1) treatment. The TCR originated in a person aged 35-80 years with oral cavity squamous cell carcinoma.

The CDR3 DNA reads TGTGCCAGCAGCCCCCGGAGCGGCAATGAGCAGTTCTTC. Protein sequence: CASSPRSGNEQFF. This chain uses TRBV7-3 with TRBJ2-1; weak D call: TRBD2 (5 bases). Germline CDR1 and CDR2: SGHTA and FQGTGA. The CDR3 consists of 13 residues. V lost 5 bases, J lost 6 bases, and 11 bases lay in between.